This T cell receptor (beta chain) originates from a study of blood T cell repertoires in COVID-19. Study as a whole: Samples of COVID-19 (acute and convalescent) were obtained from the United States, Italy and Spain. The analysed material was cDNA or gDNA that came from T cells, B-cell-depleted T cells, or PBMCs.

Source study methods: Reference gene primer amplification yielded estimated nucleated cell counts. Repertoires were generated with immunoSEQ multiplex PCR, while TCRdb's copy carries only in-frame clones and drops some. Clone size and V and J calls were adopted from that table, with D and trimming inferred from the DNA. The sample carries about 180,000 clones, around 86% recorded once. Germline assignment: CDR1 LGHNA and CDR2 YNFKEQ. CDR3 length equals 13 residues. V lost 3 bases and J lost 9, with 12 bases in between. The specimen sequenced was peripheral blood. This TCR was sampled from a woman aged 30 to 39 with active or convalescent COVID-19. This chain connects TRBV4-2 to TRBJ2-1; the D gene is possibly TRBD2 (5 bases). In DNA, the CDR3 is TGTGCCAGCAGCCAGGAGACGGGGTCTGAGCAGTTCTTC. It specifies CASSQETGSEQFF.